A single sample is the source of the 31 T cell receptor beta chains below, sequenced in a study of T-cell reconstitution after alpha-beta-depleted transplantation in children. Unique molecular identifiers tagged the TCRbeta library. TCRdb independently ran MiXCR on the PCR reads; one entry per CDR3 protein. The repertoire includes some 640,000 distinct CDR3 sequences, around 16% of them detected once, and 0.8% to 1.1% sits in the top ten. Source: PBMCs from the stem cell graft donor, taken from the stem cell graft. All receptors come from a human donor who donated a stem cell graft to a child with acute myeloid leukemia.

Only a few counts were recorded for this clonotype. The J gene is TRBJ1-1, the V gene TRBV18; perhaps TRBD1 as D (6 bases). The V end was cut by 3 bases, the J end by 3 bases, with 14 bases between. This CDR3 spans 15 amino acids. Germline V gives CDR1 KGHSH, CDR2 LQKENI. DNA of the CDR3: TGTGCCAGCTCACCTCTCCAGGGGAGAGACACTGAAGCTTTCTTT. Amino acid sequence: CASSPLQGRDTEAFF.

This clonotype showed up just a few times. This chain links TRBV27 with TRBJ1-5; D is undetermined. The V and J ends lost 5 bases and 0 bases respectively, with 8 bases between them. CDR1 is MNHEY, CDR2 SMNVEV, per germline (reference sequence). This CDR3 has 14 residues. The CDR3 loop reads CASSRADSNQPQHF. In nucleotides, the CDR3 is TGTGCCAGCAGTCGGGCAGATAGCAATCAGCCCCAGCATTTT.

This clonotype has at least ten counts. The V and J genes are TRBV12-3 or TRBV12-4 and TRBJ2-7; 7 positions match TRBD1. CDR3 size: 13 residues. After removal of 4 bases from V and 4 bases from J, the junction contained 4 bases not matched to a gene. For the CDR3, the DNA is TGTGCCAGCAGTTCGGGACAGAAATACGAGCAGTACGTC. Translation: CASSSGQKYEQYV.

This sequence joins TRBV9 and TRBJ2-3; D is unresolved. V dropped 0 bases and J dropped 0 bases, with 5 bases sitting between them. Germline V gene lookup returns CDR1 SGDLS and CDR2 YYNGEE. The length of the CDR3 is 14 residues. The CDR3 DNA reads as TGTGCCAGCAGCGTAGAAAAGAGCACAGATACGCAGTATTTT. Translated, it gives CASSVEKSTDTQYF.

The V gene is TRBV7-8, the J gene TRBJ2-2; D ambiguous. Germline V gives CDR1 SGHVS, CDR2 FQNEAQ. Trimming removed 6 bases at V and 2 bases at J, with 16 bases between. This CDR3 region has 16 residues. CDR3 DNA: TGTGCCAGCAGTCGAGCCGGCAATATTAACACCGGGGAGCTGTTTTTT. This sequence encodes CASSRAGNINTGELFF.

This clonotype was recorded at least ten times. The CDR3 DNA sequence: TGTGCCAGCAGCGTAGCTAGCGGGGGGTCCGAGCAGTACTTC. As protein: CASSVASGGSEQYF. This chain connects TRBV9 to TRBJ2-7; 11 bases are a match to TRBD2. This CDR3 region has 14 residues. Germline loops: CDR1 SGDLS, CDR2 YYNGEE. The V segment lost 0 bases and the J segment 6 bases; nucleotides outside the gene matches: 2.

This clonotype was counted only a few times. The genes are TRBV6-2 or TRBV6-3 and TRBJ2-7; 9 bases agree with TRBD1. This CDR3 region has 15 residues. Germline V gene data show CDR1 as MNHEY and CDR2 as SVGEGT. V lost 7 bases, J lost 4 bases, and 11 bases stayed unmatched. The CDR3 loop reads CASNSQGQGIYEQYV. CDR3 bases: TGTGCCAGCAACTCCCAGGGACAGGGAATTTACGAGCAGTACGTC.

V gene TRBV7-6 combines with J gene TRBJ2-3; D is undetermined. Germline CDR1 reads SGHVS; CDR2 reads FNYEAQ. The CDR3 totals 13 residues. V lost 3 bases, J lost 5 bases, and 9 bases lay in between. This CDR3 reads CASSLSTEDTQYF. CDR3 nucleotide sequence: TGTGCCAGCAGCTTGTCCACGGAAGATACGCAGTATTTT.

This clonotype was seen only a few times. The gene calls are TRBV5-6 and TRBJ2-4, with D possibly matching TRBD1 (5 bases). Germline CDR1 and CDR2: SGHDT and YYEEEE. The CDR3 consists of 13 residues. V shed 0 bases and J shed 9 bases, with 10 bases lying between them. The CDR3 DNA reads TGTGCCAGCAGCTTGGCCAGGGTGGGCATTCAGTACTTC. Protein sequence: CASSLARVGIQYF.

In this sample, this clonotype turned up many times. The CDR3 DNA follows: TGCAGTGCTAGACCTGGACAGGGGGAAAACATTCAGTACTTC. It translates to CSARPGQGENIQYF. This chain uses TRBV20-1 with TRBJ2-4; TRBD1 matches 10 bases. Trimming cost V 2 bases and J 5 bases; bases outside gene matches: 3. Per germline, CDR1 DFQATT and CDR2 SNEGSKA (reference sequence). CDR3 length equals 14 residues.

In its sample, this clonotype was seen many times. The chain couples TRBV27 to TRBJ1-1; the D is unclear. The V end lost 2 bases, the J end lost 0 bases, and 7 bases lay between the germline ends. The CDR3 is 14 residues long. CDR1 and CDR2 from the germline V gene are MNHEY and SMNVEV (reference sequence). For the CDR3, the DNA is TGTGCCAGCAGTTTAAGAGGGATGAACACTGAAGCTTTCTTT. It encodes CASSLRGMNTEAFF.

The chain recombines TRBV7-2 with TRBJ2-5; D might be TRBD1 (6 bases). V lost 2 bases, J lost 6 bases, and 13 bases lay in between. The CDR3 runs 14 residues. CDR1 is SGHTA, CDR2 FQGNSA, per germline. The DNA for the CDR3 is TGTGCCAGCAGCTTAAACAGGGTGGAGAAGACCCAGTACTTC. This encodes CASSLNRVEKTQYF.

This clonotype has only a few counts. The chain links TRBV20-1 to TRBJ1-6; D unclear. The CDR3 is 16 amino acids. The V end lost 4 bases, the J end lost 10 bases, and 23 bases lay between the germline ends. Looked up from germline, CDR1 is DFQATT and CDR2 is SNEGSKA (reference sequence). CDR3 sequence (DNA): TGCAGTGCTATTCCTGTAAGGTGGGGTAATGGCTCACCCCTCCACTTT. Protein sequence: CSAIPVRWGNGSPLHF.

The chain has TRBV9 and TRBJ2-5; TRBD1 matches at 7 bases. V trimming: 4 bases; J trimming: 3 bases; junction bases outside the gene matches: 9. Germline V gene lookup returns CDR1 SGDLS and CDR2 YYNGEE. The CDR3 runs to 15 residues. The CDR3 coding sequence is TGTGCCAGCAGCATTCGACAGGGCGTGAAAGAGACCCAGTACTTC. This encodes CASSIRQGVKETQYF.

This clonotype occurred many times. V gene TRBV20-1 combines with J gene TRBJ2-3; D perhaps matches TRBD2 (5 bases). V was trimmed by 6 bases and J by 5 bases, leaving 18 bases between them. The CDR3 covers 14 residues. Germline V gene data show CDR1 as DFQATT and CDR2 as SNEGSKA (reference sequence). CDR3 DNA sequence: TGCAGTGCCGCAGTGACCGGGGTGGGAGATACGCAGTATTTT. This encodes CSAAVTGVGDTQYF.

This clonotype occurred many times. This chain uses TRBV5-1 with TRBJ1-2, with D uncertain. CDR3 length equals 14 residues. CDR1 is SGHRS, CDR2 YFSETQ, per germline. V was clipped by 0 bases and J by 4 bases, with 10 bases between them. The CDR3: CASSLEAGSYGYTF. The CDR3 coding sequence is TGCGCCAGCAGCTTGGAGGCTGGGAGCTATGGCTACACCTTC.

In its sample, this clonotype was seen once. The chain links TRBV4-1 to TRBJ1-5, with D possibly matching TRBD1 (6 bases). V lost 4 bases to trimming and J lost 1 base, with 14 bases between them. CDR1 and CDR2 (germline): MGHRA, YSYEKL. The CDR3 loop spans 16 amino acids. CDR3 DNA: TGCGCCAGCAGCCCACAGGCAGGGGCAAGCAATCAGCCCCAGCATTTT. This gives the protein CASSPQAGASNQPQHF.

This clonotype has more than one count but fewer than ten. V and J are TRBV12-3 or TRBV12-4 and TRBJ1-3, with a possible D match to TRBD1 (6 bases). CDR3 length equals 18 residues. The germline V and J ends were trimmed by 5 bases and 3 bases, with 23 bases remaining between them. CDR3 amino acids: CASSPSRPRGSFGNTIYF. As DNA, the CDR3 is TGTGCCAGCAGTCCCTCCCGGCCCAGGGGTTCTTTTGGAAACACCATATATTTT.

Worth noting for this clonotype: Being one base from a much bigger clone, this may be a read error. The V and J genes are TRBV5-1 and TRBJ2-1; 10 bases map to TRBD2. CDR1 is SGHRS, CDR2 YFSETQ, per germline. This CDR3 is built from 16 residues. DNA of the CDR3: TGCGCCAGCCGTCCTAGCGGGGGCAGCTCCTCCAATGAGCAGTTCTTC. This encodes CASRPSGGSSSNEQFF. Supplemented by reference TRBV5-1 and TRBJ2-1, the full variable domain reads KAGVTQTPRYLIKTRGQQVTLSCSPISGHRSVSWYQQTPGQGLQFLFEYFSETQRNKGNFPGRFSGRQFSNSRSEMNVSTLELGDSALYLCASRPSGGSSSNEQFFGPGTRLTVL.

This chain joins TRBV7-6 and TRBJ2-5, with 7 bases aligning to TRBD2. CDR3 length: 14 residues. V shed 4 bases and J 0 bases; nucleotides not matched to a gene: 2. Per germline, CDR1 SGHVS and CDR2 FNYEAQ. The CDR3 region is CASSSSGDQETQYF. Written as DNA, the CDR3 is TGTGCCAGCAGCTCAAGCGGGGACCAAGAGACCCAGTACTTC.

This clonotype was seen repeatedly, ten times or more. This chain uses TRBV24-1 with TRBJ2-3; possibly TRBD1 for D (5 bases). This CDR3 spans 13 amino acids. The germline gives CDR1 KGHDR, CDR2 SFDVKD. V was cut by 7 bases and J by 3 bases, with 10 bases left in between. The DNA of the CDR3 is TGTGCCACCAGCCTACAGGAGACAGATACGCAGTATTTT. Translation: CATSLQETDTQYF.

Many counts were recorded for this clonotype. The chain combines TRBV7-8 with TRBJ2-6; D remains ambiguous. This CDR3 has 18 residues. CDR1 is SGHVS, CDR2 FQNEAQ, per germline. V shed 1 base and J shed 0 bases, with 13 bases lying between them. CDR3: CASSLVGGKPSGANVLTF. The CDR3 nucleotides read TGTGCCAGCAGCTTAGTGGGCGGTAAGCCCTCTGGGGCCAACGTCCTGACTTTC.

The chain is built from TRBV18 and TRBJ1-5; D remains ambiguous. V was clipped by 2 bases and J by 2 bases, with 13 bases between them. The germline CDR1 and CDR2 sequences are KGHSH and LQKENI. This CDR3 has 16 amino acids. The CDR3 coding sequence is TGTGCCAGCTCACCAGATGGAGGGAATGGCAATCAGCCCCAGCATTTT. Its protein product is CASSPDGGNGNQPQHF.

This clonotype was recorded many times. The chain couples TRBV5-5 to TRBJ2-3, with 9 bases matching TRBD2. CDR3 length equals 15 residues. Germline CDR1 SGHKS, CDR2 YYEKEE (reference sequence). Trimming at V came to 0 bases and at J to 5 bases, leaving 4 bases not matched to a gene. The CDR3 bases are TGTGCCAGCAGCTTGGCCGCGCGGGGGGGAGATACGCAGTATTTT. It specifies CASSLAARGGDTQYF.

This clonotype appeared a few times. This chain uses TRBV18 with TRBJ2-3; 7 nucleotides line up with TRBD1. Germline assignment: CDR1 KGHSH and CDR2 LQKENI. The CDR3 loop spans 14 amino acids. The V segment lost 3 bases and the J segment 4 bases; nucleotides outside the gene matches: 4. CDR3 amino acids: CASSPRGIADTQYF. The CDR3 DNA reads TGTGCCAGCTCACCCAGGGGGATAGCAGATACGCAGTATTTT.

DNA for the CDR3: TGTGCCAGCAGCGCAAGGACAGGGGGCTTCGGGGAGCTGTTTTTT. Translation gives CASSARTGGFGELFF. The chain links TRBV7-2 to TRBJ2-2, with TRBD1 identical over 11 bases. The trim removed 5 bases at V and 7 bases at J, leaving 6 bases unmatched. Per the germline V gene, CDR1 is SGHTA and CDR2 is FQGNSA. The CDR3 extends over 15 amino acids.

V gene TRBV7-2 combines with J gene TRBJ2-1; D possibly matches TRBD1 or TRBD2 (6 bases each). Germline V gives CDR1 SGHTA, CDR2 FQGNSA. The V and J ends lost 3 bases and 7 bases respectively, with 13 bases between them. The CDR3 contains 14 residues. CDR3 in amino acids: CASSFTGARNEQFF. The CDR3 DNA follows: TGTGCCAGCAGCTTTACGGGGGCGCGAAATGAGCAGTTCTTC.

This clonotype has a single count. This chain links TRBV30 with TRBJ2-3; D remains unclear. The CDR3 covers 14 residues. Germline V gives CDR1 GTSNPN, CDR2 SVGIG (reference sequence). V was clipped by 1 base and J by 2 bases, with 10 bases between them. The CDR3 DNA reads as TGTGCCTGGAGTGGCAGGACGTACACAGATACGCAGTATTTT. It encodes CAWSGRTYTDTQYF.

This clonotype came up many times. The DNA for the CDR3 is TGTGCCAGCATCTTCCCTTGGGACACCCCAGATACGCAGTATTTT. Translating it yields CASIFPWDTPDTQYF. The chain combines TRBV6-5 with TRBJ2-3; D may be TRBD1 (6 bases). Germline CDR1 MNHEY, CDR2 SVGAGI. The V gene lost 7 bases and the J gene lost 4 bases, with 18 bases spanning the gap. The CDR3 is made up of 15 amino acids.

This clonotype was detected only a few times. The chain recombines TRBV5-1 with TRBJ2-5; D possibly corresponds to TRBD1 (6 bases). This CDR3 comprises 14 residues. Germline assignment: CDR1 SGHRS and CDR2 YFSETQ. Trimming stripped 0 bases from V and 3 bases from J, with 9 bases between. The DNA for the CDR3 is TGCGCCAGCAGCTTGGTTGCAGGGGAAGAGACCCAGTACTTC. Translating it yields CASSLVAGEETQYF.

This clonotype has a handful of counts. J is TRBJ1-6 and V is TRBV5-1; 10 bases are shared with TRBD1. Germline CDR1 SGHRS, CDR2 YFSETQ. This CDR3 is 15 amino acids long. J was trimmed by 9 bases and V by 4 bases; bases with no gene match: 7. The CDR3 here is CASSRTGGRGSPLHF. The DNA of the CDR3 is TGCGCCAGCAGCAGGACAGGGGGAAGAGGTTCACCCCTCCACTTT.